Below, one T cell receptor (beta chain) is given with its context. In its sample, this clone was seen once. Its antigen is still unknown. No per-base quality is available; no much larger clone lies one base away. The time point label on this specimen signifies: baseline before first vaccination. Vaccinee samples came from UK trials COV001 and COV002, including a single-blind randomized controlled phase 2/3 trial of AZD1222 (ChAdOx1 nCoV-19) in healthy adults. For TCRbeta chain sequencing, PBMC samples from trial participants were taken at day 0 and at day 28 after the second dose. The sample belongs to a study of T cell responses to AZD1222 COVID-19 vaccine (TCRdb year 2021). For the study in its entirety: AZD1222 recipients given second doses at about 4 weeks or at about 12 weeks were pooled, since spike-specific TCR depth and breadth were not found to differ between the two schedules. TCR sequencing was performed for about 240 trial participants, of whom around 200 were given two doses of AZD1222 and approximately 25 were given two doses of MenACWY control vaccine. Trial participants were enrolled by age into subgroups of 18-55, 56-69 and 70-plus years, and 148, 28 and 57 TCR-sequenced participants, respectively, were included in these subgroups. What the research found in general, with its limitations: Most participants were white British and females outnumbered males, and the authors suggested that clonal diversity may have been underestimated. After two AZD1222 doses, both the breadth and the depth of spike-specific TCRs were significantly higher than at day 0 and than in MenACWY recipients. Because no samples from the day 14 peak response were available, repertoires could be characterized only after the peak T cell response. The 56-69-year group was small, and its depth increase did not reach significance, likely because of low power. The vaccine-associated CD4 TCRs covered the entire spike protein, and the dominant responses fell in regions 160-218 and 743-854. Reportedly, almost half of the unique spike-specific TCRs recognized epitopes lying outside the regions that are mutated in the B.1.351 and B.1.1.7 variants. Conclusions about previously exposed vaccinees were limited because only six AZD1222 recipients were SARS-CoV-2 seropositive at baseline.

The CDR3 contains 14 residues, cysteine and phenylalanine counted. Only the CDR3 portion is preserved as DNA: 42 bases, with reading frame beginning at the first base. CDR1 is given as SQVTM and CDR2 as ANQGSEA, both from the germline V gene. Trimming takes 6 bases from V and 2 bases from J, and the germline ends sit 13 bases apart. The CDR3 regions of human TCRbeta chains were analyzed by immunosequencing. The original pipeline was this. Repertoire TCRs were matched against a reference library of SARS-CoV-2-specific TCRs generated with the MIRA antigen-specificity platform. Breadth was defined as the fraction of unique TCRs that were SARS-CoV-2-associated, and depth was defined as the fraction of total T cells that were SARS-CoV-2-associated. Using the MIRA data, each spike-specific TCR was assigned both to the spike region to which the TCR was reactive and to a CD4 or CD8 class. Log10-transformed breadth and depth values were compared by one-way ANOVA with Sidak's multiple comparisons tests. As stored in TCRdb, this immuneACCESS dataset retains in-frame rearrangements with V and J assigned. A fraction of the clones does not appear; measured against another copy, unresolved V genes explain less than half of the discrepancy, and the remainder lacks a known reason. V, J and clone size derive from that table, while D and trimming were established from the DNA sequence. Present in this sample are 100,000 to 150,000 clones, 94% of which were seen just once. The top ten hold around 7% of the sample.

The sequence was collected from an adult in good health. In this chain, TRBV29-1 is recombined with TRBJ1-4; no confident D gene assignment can be made. The sample was peripheral blood, taken on day 0 of AZD1222 vaccination. In nucleotide form, the sequence is TGCAGCGTGCCGGGCCGAGGGACTAATGAAAAACTGTTTTTT. This encodes CSVPGRGTNEKLFF.